This T cell receptor (beta chain) was found in a study of blood T cell repertoires in COVID-19. V was pared by 0 bases and J by 1 base, with 4 bases of the junction left unmatched. Germline loops: CDR1 MNHEY, CDR2 SVGEGT. CDR3 size: 16 residues. Data came from immunoSEQ multiplex PCR; TCRdb stores just in-frame clones and leaves some out. The sample lists over 250,000 clones; under 95% were seen once. The sequenced sample consisted of PBMCs or T cells enriched from blood (not recorded which). The rearrangement links TRBV6-2 or TRBV6-3 to TRBJ2-3; 7 nucleotides agree with TRBD1. This TCR came from a man aged 55 to 70 who had recovered from COVID-19. This chain's CDR3 is CASSYSGTDRTDTQYF. The CDR3 nucleotides are TGTGCCAGCAGTTACTCAGGGACAGACCGCACAGATACGCAGTATTTT.